This T cell receptor beta chain was retrieved from a study of glioma-infiltrating T cells. Many counts were recorded for this clonotype. Germline-derived CDR1 and CDR2 are SGHTA and FQGNSA. Trimming cost V 5 bases and J 8 bases; bases outside gene matches: 9. This CDR3 has 15 amino acids. The iRepertoire nested amplicon-rescue multiplex PCR amplified TCR alpha and beta CDR3s from RNA. TCRdb itself ran the multiplex PCR reads through MiXCR, one entry per CDR3 protein. The sample yields about 45,000 distinct CDR3 sequences, under 25% seen once. The source material was glioma tissue, nonneoplastic brain tissue, or PBMCs (not recorded which). This clonotype originated in a human donor with low-grade glioma or glioblastoma, undergoing nonglioma brain surgery, or in good health (not recorded which). This chain links TRBV7-2 with TRBJ1-5; TRBD1 matches at 10 bases. CDR3 residues: CASSPGTGALKPQHF. The CDR3 coding sequence is TGTGCCAGCAGCCCCGGGACAGGGGCTCTGAAGCCCCAGCATTTT.